This TCR beta chain was identified in a study of T-cell reconstitution after alpha-beta-depleted transplantation in children. The study's findings and limits: Surviving recipient T cells and thymic progenitors underlay high day-60 TCRbeta diversity in some patients.

This clonotype was recorded at least ten times. Its specificity is not known. V lost 5 bases, J lost 3 bases, and 8 bases stayed unmatched. Germline CDR1 is SGHVS and CDR2 is FQNEAQ. The CDR3 covers 16 residues. The TCRbeta library was prepared with unique molecular identifiers. One entry per CDR3 protein results from TCRdb running MiXCR on the PCR reads. The sample lists around 94,000 distinct CDR3 sequences, approximately 6% occurring once. The sequence derives from a female patient aged 2-9 years who had a stem cell transplant for Fanconi anemia, so the T cells may come from the graft donor. The sequences come from PBMCs, mostly from graft donor cells, collected 60 days after TCRalphabeta/CD19-depleted stem cell transplant. The chain combines TRBV7-8 with TRBJ2-3; 10 bases are shared with TRBD2. The CDR3 region has the DNA TGTGCCAGCAGCCTTACTAGCGGGATAGGGACAGATACGCAGTATTTT. Translating it yields CASSLTSGIGTDTQYF.